Below are 23 T cell receptor beta chains sequenced from a single sample in a study of PD-1 blockade in mismatch repair-deficient tumors (dated by TCRdb to the late 2010s). For these TCRs, the target antigens are not known. According to the study, the label for this sample's time point signals: roughly ten-day in vitro stimulation with candidate neoantigen peptide 4. Library preparation used the immunoSEQ multiplex PCR assay. This immuneACCESS table, as held by TCRdb, lists in-frame sequences with V and J called but not all clones. Of the missing ones, under half trace to an unresolved V gene in checked studies; the others have no known cause. This sample holds more than 12,000 clones; around four fifths were observed only once. Around 20% of the sample is held by the ten biggest clonotypes. Material: cells cultured in vitro, obtained from a patient treated with pembrolizumab. These receptors came from an adult with mismatch repair-deficient cancer.

The J gene is TRBJ2-7, the V gene TRBV6-4, with D possibly TRBD2 on 6 matching bases. Germline V gene sequence: CDR1 MRHNA, CDR2 SNTAGT. The CDR3 consists of 16 residues. V was cut by 2 bases and J by 8 bases, with 22 bases left in between. In nucleotides, the CDR3 is TGTGCCAGCAGTGACCGGGGGTGGAATACCCAATTCAAGCAGTACTTC. Translated, it gives CASSDRGWNTQFKQYF.

The rearrangement links TRBV5-1 to TRBJ1-6; tentative D call: TRBD1 (6 bases). With 3 bases removed from V and 5 bases from J, the gap between germline ends came to 12 bases. The CDR3 spans 15 residues. Germline loops: CDR1 SGHRS, CDR2 YFSETQ. CDR3 protein: CASSSTGVNNSPLHF. In DNA, the CDR3 is TGCGCCAGCAGCTCGACAGGAGTCAATAATTCACCCCTCCACTTT.

The chain carries TRBV5-1 and TRBJ2-5, with TRBD2 matching 8 bases. The V and J ends lost 7 bases and 0 bases, in that order; junction bases with no gene match: 8. Germline V lookup: CDR1 SGHRS, CDR2 YFSETQ. The CDR3 is 15 amino acids. The CDR3 spells CASGKRESNQETQYF. CDR3 coding DNA: TGCGCCAGCGGGAAGCGGGAGTCTAACCAAGAGACCCAGTACTTC.

The rearrangement uses TRBV19 and TRBJ2-1, with D maybe TRBD1 (6 bases). The CDR3 has 15 residues. The ends were cut back, 7 bases at V and 6 bases at J, with 19 bases in the middle. CDR1 is LNHDA and CDR2 is SQIVND in the germline V gene (reference sequence). The CDR3, as DNA: TGTGCCAGTAAGCTCCCCGGGACAAACGTCAATGAGCAGTTCTTC. Its translation is CASKLPGTNVNEQFF.

The genes are TRBV6-6 and TRBJ2-7; D is undetermined. Germline CDR1 and CDR2: MNHNY and SVGAGI (reference sequence). CDR3 length equals 12 residues. Trimming stripped 6 bases from V and 2 bases from J, with 8 bases between. Written as DNA, the CDR3 is TGTGCCAGCAGGTCCCTCACCTACGAGCAGTACTTC. It codes for CASRSLTYEQYF.

The chain has TRBV18 and TRBJ2-5; the match to TRBD2 covers 9 bases. The CDR3 totals 16 residues. Trimming cost V 6 bases and J 11 bases; bases outside gene matches: 19. Germline CDR1 reads KGHSH; CDR2 reads LQKENI. This chain's CDR3 is CASSAVISGSSREQYF. The CDR3 DNA reads TGTGCCAGCTCCGCGGTGATTAGCGGGAGTTCAAGAGAGCAGTACTTC. The whole variable domain, remainder taken from reference TRBV18 and TRBJ2-5, is NAGVMQNPRHLVRRRGQEARLRCSPMKGHSHVYWYRQLPEEGLKFMVYLQKENIIDESGMPKERFSAEFPKEGPSILRIQQVVRGDSAAYFCASSAVISGSSREQYFGPGTRLLVL.

The chain joins TRBV14 to TRBJ1-6; 9 bases match TRBD1. Germline values: CDR1 SGHDN, CDR2 FVKESK. J gave up 10 bases and V 5 bases, and 9 bases lay outside the gene matches. The CDR3 spans 15 residues. Written as DNA, the CDR3 is TGTGCCAGCAGCGCCCGGACAGGGGACTTATCACCCCTCCACTTT. Its translation is CASSARTGDLSPLHF.

The chain combines TRBV5-1 with TRBJ2-1; 7 bases fit TRBD2. With V trimmed by 2 bases and J by 9 bases, 11 bases remained unmatched. The V gene's germline CDR1 is SGHRS and CDR2 YFSETQ. The CDR3 has 15 amino acids. The CDR3 DNA reads as TGCGCCAGCAGCTTTCAAGTGGGAGGGCTCAGTGAGCAGTTCTTC. The encoded protein is CASSFQVGGLSEQFF.

V is TRBV18 and J is TRBJ1-5; D ambiguous. The CDR3 loop spans 13 amino acids. Deletions cut 4 bases from V and 1 base from J, with 5 bases between. CDR1 and CDR2 from the germline V gene are KGHSH and LQKENI. The CDR3 nucleotides are TGTGCCAGCTCACTTGAGAGCAATCAGCCCCAGCATTTT. Its translation: CASSLESNQPQHF.

The sample holds one count of this clone. This rearrangement joins TRBV12-5 to TRBJ1-1; 9 nucleotides line up with TRBD1. The CDR3 has 15 residues. Germline values: CDR1 LGHNT, CDR2 FRNRAP. The V gene end was trimmed by 6 bases and the J gene end by 5 bases; junction bases not matched to a gene: 10. This CDR3 reads CASGLQRDRVTEAFF. The CDR3 nucleotides are TGTGCTAGTGGACTTCAGCGGGACAGGGTTACTGAAGCTTTCTTT. Filled out from reference TRBV12-5 and TRBJ1-1, the complete variable domain reads DARVTQTPRHKVTEMGQEVTMRCQPILGHNTVFWYRQTMMQGLELLAYFRNRAPLDDSGMPKDRFSAEMPDATLATLKIQPSEPRDSAVYFCASGLQRDRVTEAFFGQGTRLTVV.

V is TRBV2 and J is TRBJ1-1; D not resolved. The CDR3 is made up of 14 amino acids. The germline CDR1 and CDR2 sequences are SNHLY and FYNNEI. V was shortened by 4 bases and J by 4 bases, with 13 bases between the two germline ends. The DNA for the CDR3 is TGTGCCAGCAGTGTTGGCAGGATGGGCACTGAAGCTTTCTTT. This gives the protein CASSVGRMGTEAFF.

The genes are TRBV9 and TRBJ2-5; 7 nucleotides match TRBD2. Germline V gives CDR1 SGDLS, CDR2 YYNGEE. The CDR3 contains 17 residues. V was clipped by 0 bases and J by 2 bases; unmatched bases: 10. The CDR3 loop reads CASSVALPDSGQETQYF. DNA for the CDR3: TGTGCCAGCAGCGTAGCCCTCCCGGATAGCGGGCAAGAGACCCAGTACTTC.

This chain connects TRBV29-1 to TRBJ1-5, with 10 bases fitting TRBD1. V trimming: 8 bases; J trimming: 0 bases; junction bases outside the gene matches: 7. The CDR3 totals 15 residues. The germline V gene has CDR1 SQVTM and CDR2 ANQGSEA. CDR3 region: CSPGTGEYSNQPQHF. CDR3 nucleotides: TGCAGCCCCGGGACAGGGGAGTATAGCAATCAGCCCCAGCATTTT. Based on the CDR3 plus reference TRBV29-1 and TRBJ1-5, the full variable domain is SAVISQKPSRDICQRGTSLTIQCQVDSQVTMMFWYRQQPGQSLTLIATANQGSEATYESGFVIDKFPISRPNLTFSTLTVSNMSPEDSSIYLCSPGTGEYSNQPQHFGDGTRLSIL.

V usage is TRBV7-2 and J usage is TRBJ2-1; weak D call: TRBD2 (5 bases). Germline-derived CDR1 and CDR2 are SGHTA and FQGNSA. Trimming took 2 bases from V and 5 from J, leaving 10 bases between them. CDR3 length: 14 residues. Here the CDR3 reads CASSLIRRDNEQFF. The CDR3 bases are TGTGCCAGCAGCTTAATAAGGCGGGACAATGAGCAGTTCTTC.

CDR3 amino acids: CASTNTGFGNTEAFF. The CDR3 DNA reads as TGTGCCAGCACGAACACAGGTTTCGGGAACACTGAAGCTTTCTTT. The rearrangement links TRBV2 to TRBJ1-1; a possible D gene is TRBD1 (5 bases). V was pared by 7 bases and J by 1 base, with 16 bases between. Germline loops: CDR1 SNHLY, CDR2 FYNNEI. This CDR3 spans 15 amino acids.

This chain uses TRBV19 with TRBJ2-7, with TRBD2 matching 11 bases. Losses at the gene ends were 6 bases for V and 0 bases for J; bases not matched to a gene: 7. Germline CDR1 is LNHDA and CDR2 is SQIVND (reference sequence). CDR3 length: 16 amino acids. The CDR3 region is CASSPGTSGSSYEQYF. The CDR3 DNA is TGTGCCAGTAGCCCCGGGACTAGCGGTAGCTCCTACGAGCAGTACTTC.

V is TRBV7-2 and J is TRBJ2-3; D is perhaps TRBD1 (5 bases). Trimming pared 5 bases from V and 4 bases from J, leaving 10 bases between. The CDR3 is made up of 13 amino acids. Germline V gives CDR1 SGHTA, CDR2 FQGNSA. Written as DNA, the CDR3 is TGTGCCAGCAGCACCACAGGTGCAGATACGCAGTATTTT. This encodes CASSTTGADTQYF. The entire variable domain, with the rest obtained from reference TRBV7-2 and TRBJ2-3, is as follows: GAGVSQSPSNKVTEKGKDVELRCDPISGHTALYWYRQSLGQGLEFLIYFQGNSAPDKSGLPSDRFSAERTGGSVSTLTIQRTQQEDSAVYLCASSTTGADTQYFGPGTRLTVL.

The rearrangement joins TRBV9 to TRBJ1-5, with 7 bases matching TRBD1. The CDR3 runs 14 residues. Germline-derived CDR1 and CDR2 are SGDLS and YYNGEE. Trimming took 4 bases from V and 2 from J; bases not matched to a gene: 3. The DNA of the CDR3 is TGTGCCAGCAGCCCAGGGGGAGGCAATCAGCCCCAGCATTTT. It encodes CASSPGGGNQPQHF.

Written as DNA, the CDR3 is TGCGCCAGCAGCCCCACGGGACTCTTAGGGAATGAAAAACTGTTTTTT. It yields the protein CASSPTGLLGNEKLFF. The rearrangement joins TRBV5-1 to TRBJ1-4; a weak D match, TRBD1 (5 bases). Germline loops: CDR1 SGHRS, CDR2 YFSETQ. This CDR3 region has 16 residues. V was shortened by 4 bases and J by 5 bases, with 18 bases between the two germline ends.

The genes are TRBV11-1 and TRBJ1-1; TRBD1 is a possible D gene (5 bases). This CDR3 spans 15 amino acids. Trimming removed 5 bases at V and 1 base at J, with 14 bases between. The germline V gene encodes CDR1 SGHAT and CDR2 FQDESV (reference sequence). The CDR3, as DNA: TGTGCCAGCAGCCTGACCGGGACGGCGAACACTGAAGCTTTCTTT. Translated: CASSLTGTANTEAFF. The variable domain in full, with the rest retrieved from reference TRBV11-1 and TRBJ1-1, is EAEVAQSPRYKITEKSQAVAFWCDPISGHATLYWYRQILGQGPELLVQFQDESVVDDSQLPKDRFSAERLKGVDSTLKIQPAELGDSAMYLCASSLTGTANTEAFFGQGTRLTVV.

The chain joins TRBV28 to TRBJ1-3; 9 bases line up with TRBD1. V shed 9 bases and J 4 bases; nucleotides not matched to a gene: 4. Germline-derived CDR1 and CDR2 are MDHEN and SYDVKM. The CDR3 loop spans 13 amino acids. CDR3 sequence: CASGQGKGNTIYF. CDR3 coding DNA: TGTGCCAGTGGACAGGGGAAAGGAAACACCATATATTTT.

This clone was detected once. V and J are TRBV18 and TRBJ1-1, with D possibly being TRBD1 (5 bases). CDR3 length: 16 residues. Germline values: CDR1 KGHSH, CDR2 LQKENI. Between the trimmed V and J ends, which lost 0 bases and 4 bases, there was a span of 15 bases. CDR3 in DNA: TGTGCCAGCTCACCACCCGCGATGGTGGGGGGCACTGAAGCTTTCTTT. Protein: CASSPPAMVGGTEAFF.

The chain is built from TRBV27 and TRBJ2-7; D ambiguous. Germline CDR1 reads MNHEY; CDR2 reads SMNVEV (reference sequence). The CDR3 runs 13 residues. The V end lost 4 bases, the J end lost 0 bases, and 7 bases lay between the germline ends. CDR3 coding DNA: TGTGCCAGCAGTTCCGAGATCTCCTACGAGCAGTACTTC. Its translation: CASSSEISYEQYF.